This TCR beta chain was obtained from a study of T cell responses to AZD1222 COVID-19 vaccine. Study-wide points: CD4 TCRs covered the whole spike, strongest at regions 160-218 and 743-854. Possibly, clonal diversity was underestimated; donors were largely white British and included more females.

Clones were read by immunoSEQ multiplex PCR, and TCRdb kept only the in-frame ones, dropping some. The sample includes about 160,000 clones, roughly 90% of them seen just once. Second-dose groups at about 4 or about 12 weeks were pooled. In germline, CDR1 is MNHEY, CDR2 SVGAGI. Deletions cut 2 bases from V and 5 bases from J, with 9 bases between. This CDR3 spans 13 amino acids. In regard to this clone: Its antigen is currently unknown.

The chain carries TRBV6-5 and TRBJ2-5, with a tentative D call TRBD2 (5 bases). This TCR came from an adult who received the AZD1222 COVID-19 vaccine. The specimen was peripheral blood, collected 28 days after the second AZD1222 dose. CDR3 residues: CASSYASLETQYF. The CDR3 DNA sequence: TGTGCCAGCAGTTACGCTAGCTTGGAGACCCAGTACTTC.